These 21 T cell receptor beta chains share one sample of origin, sequenced in a study of blood T cell repertoires in COVID-19. Sequencing was performed with immunoSEQ multiplex PCR; in TCRdb, only in-frame clones are kept and a portion is missing. The table records about 310,000 clones, roughly 88% of them present only once. Sequencing was carried out using peripheral blood. The source of these receptors is a woman in her twenties or thirties with COVID-19, enrolled during active disease.

The rearrangement uses TRBV11-2 and TRBJ2-3; 15 bases are a match to TRBD2. Germline values: CDR1 SGHAT, CDR2 FQNNGV. The length of the CDR3 is 18 residues. Trimming at V came to 5 bases and at J to 2 bases, leaving 8 bases not matched to a gene. CDR3 protein: CASSPGLAGGLYTDTQYF. The CDR3 nucleotides read TGTGCCAGCAGCCCGGGACTAGCGGGAGGTTTATACACAGATACGCAGTATTTT.

The chain is built from TRBV28 and TRBJ2-1; a weak D match, TRBD1 (6 bases). V was cut by 3 bases and J by 3 bases, with 24 bases left in between. The germline V gene has CDR1 MDHEN and CDR2 SYDVKM. The CDR3 has 19 residues. In DNA form, the CDR3 reads TGTGCCAGCAGTTTGGGGGCAAGAAGGCCGAGTCATATCTACAATGAGCAGTTCTTC. Translating gives CASSLGARRPSHIYNEQFF. Based on the CDR3 plus reference TRBV28 and TRBJ2-1, the full variable domain is DVKVTQSSRYLVKRTGEKVFLECVQDMDHENMFWYRQDPGLGLRLIYFSYDVKMKEKGDIPEGYSVSREKKERFSLILESASTNQTSMYLCASSLGARRPSHIYNEQFFGPGTRLTVL.

This chain links TRBV4-1 with TRBJ1-5; a weak D match, TRBD1 (6 bases). This CDR3 contains 16 residues. Deletions cut 0 bases from V and 3 bases from J, with 12 bases between. Germline loops: CDR1 MGHRA, CDR2 YSYEKL. DNA for the CDR3: TGCGCCAGCAGCCAAGAGAGGCAGGGGTTCAATCAGCCCCAGCATTTT. Protein sequence: CASSQERQGFNQPQHF.

This chain links TRBV29-1 with TRBJ2-5, with 10 bases fitting TRBD1. Germline CDR1 SQVTM, CDR2 ANQGSEA. V lost 4 bases, J lost 7 bases, and 9 bases stayed unmatched. The length of the CDR3 is 14 residues. For the CDR3, the DNA is TGCAGCGTTGCGAGACAGGGGGCAGGGGGGACCCAGTACTTC. This sequence encodes CSVARQGAGGTQYF.

The V call is TRBV7-8, the J call TRBJ1-4; D not resolved. This CDR3 is 15 amino acids long. The germline CDR1 and CDR2 sequences are SGHVS and FQNEAQ. V lost 1 base and J lost 3, with 9 bases in between. CDR3 DNA sequence: TGTGCCAGCAGCTTAGGGACGGGATCTAATGAAAAACTGTTTTTT. Protein product: CASSLGTGSNEKLFF.

The chain couples TRBV7-8 to TRBJ1-5; 7 nucleotides agree with TRBD1. CDR1 and CDR2 (germline): SGHVS, FQNEAQ. The CDR3 loop spans 14 amino acids. V trimming: 6 bases; J trimming: 7 bases; junction bases outside the gene matches: 9. As DNA, the CDR3 is TGTGCCAGCAGTCTAACAGGGGCTAGGCAGCCCCAGCATTTT. It encodes CASSLTGARQPQHF.

The chain links TRBV7-2 to TRBJ2-7, with 10 bases lining up with TRBD2. V was clipped by 3 bases and J by 5 bases; unmatched bases: 7. The CDR3 consists of 15 residues. Germline V gene lookup returns CDR1 SGHTA and CDR2 FQGNSA. Written as DNA, the CDR3 is TGTGCCAGCAGCTTCACTAGCGGGGATCCCCACGAGCAGTACTTC. This encodes CASSFTSGDPHEQYF.

This chain joins TRBV25-1 and TRBJ1-3; TRBD1 agrees at 8 bases. The CDR3 loop spans 16 amino acids. The junction had 10 bases not matched to a gene; V was cut back by 5 bases and J by 4 bases. Germline V gene sequence: CDR1 MGHDK, CDR2 SYGVNS. The CDR3 DNA follows: TGTGCCAGCAGTCCAACAGGGGGAGGGGTCGGAAACACCATATATTTT. The encoded protein is CASSPTGGGVGNTIYF.

The chain employs TRBV6-5 and TRBJ2-5, with TRBD2 as a possible D gene (6 bases). CDR1 and CDR2 (germline): MNHEY, SVGAGI. CDR3 length: 14 residues. With 5 bases removed from V and 4 bases from J, the gap between germline ends came to 14 bases. In DNA form, the CDR3 reads TGTGCCAGCAGTCGAGCGGGCAAGAGAGAGACCCAGTACTTC. It encodes CASSRAGKRETQYF.

The V gene is TRBV5-1, the J gene TRBJ1-3; the D gene is possibly TRBD1 (5 bases). In germline, CDR1 is SGHRS, CDR2 YFSETQ. This CDR3 has 14 amino acids. Trimming cost V 4 bases and J 6 bases, with 14 bases left between them. The CDR3 DNA reads TGCGCCAGCAGCCCTGGGGGGAGTGAAAACACCATATATTTT. Protein sequence: CASSPGGSENTIYF.

V usage is TRBV6-5 and J usage is TRBJ1-1, with 7 nucleotides matching TRBD1. V lost 6 bases, J lost 5 bases, and 3 bases stayed unmatched. The CDR3 spans 12 residues. Germline CDR1 reads MNHEY; CDR2 reads SVGAGI. The CDR3 reads CASSQGGTEAFF. In DNA form, the CDR3 reads TGTGCCAGCAGCCAGGGGGGAACTGAAGCTTTCTTT.

This clone was picked up one time. V and J are TRBV6-2 or TRBV6-3 and TRBJ2-7; 9 nucleotides align to TRBD2. This CDR3 is built from 17 residues. Germline-derived CDR1 and CDR2 are MNHEY and SVGEGT. V shed 0 bases, J shed 0 bases, and the junction held 6 bases outside the gene matches. CDR3 bases: TGTGCCAGCAGTTACTCCGGACTAGCGCGCGCCTCCTACGAGCAGTACTTC. It codes for CASSYSGLARASYEQYF.

This clone has a handful of counts. V gene TRBV7-9 combines with J gene TRBJ2-1, with TRBD2 matching 15 bases. CDR1 and CDR2 from the germline V gene are SEHNR and FQNEAQ (reference sequence). With 5 bases clipped from V and 0 bases from J, the junction kept 5 bases outside the gene matches. This CDR3 is built from 18 residues. CDR3: CASSPGLAGGFSYNEQFF. In nucleotides, the CDR3 is TGTGCCAGCAGCCCGGGACTAGCGGGAGGTTTCTCCTACAATGAGCAGTTCTTC.

The sample holds one count of this clone. The rearrangement links TRBV5-6 to TRBJ2-7; 8 bases are a match to TRBD1. Germline CDR1 and CDR2: SGHDT and YYEEEE. The CDR3 runs 14 residues. V shed 4 bases, J shed 4 bases, and the junction held 7 bases outside the gene matches. The DNA for the CDR3 is TGTGCCAGCAGCCCTCCGGGACAGGAGTACGAGCAGTACTTC. This translates into CASSPPGQEYEQYF.

The chain carries TRBV7-9 and TRBJ1-2, with D possibly matching TRBD1 (5 bases). The germline V gene encodes CDR1 SEHNR and CDR2 FQNEAQ (reference sequence). The V gene lost 3 bases and the J gene lost 10 bases, with 12 bases spanning the gap. The CDR3 runs to 12 residues. The CDR3 sequence is CASSFTRGDYTF. The CDR3, as DNA: TGTGCCAGCAGCTTTACCCGGGGGGACTACACCTTC.

CDR3 residues: CASSPTSSTGELFF. In DNA, the CDR3 is TGTGCCAGTAGTCCGACTAGCAGCACCGGGGAGCTGTTTTTT. V usage is TRBV19 and J usage is TRBJ2-2, with TRBD2 identical over 7 bases. Germline V gene sequence: CDR1 LNHDA, CDR2 SQIVND (reference sequence). J gave up 4 bases and V 5 bases, and 4 bases lay outside the gene matches. The CDR3 is 14 amino acids.

This chain connects TRBV6-5 to TRBJ2-7; TRBD2 matches at 7 bases. V dropped 2 bases and J dropped 5; count of bases not matched to a gene: 6. Looked up from germline, CDR1 is MNHEY and CDR2 is SVGAGI. The CDR3 spans 14 residues. The CDR3 coding sequence is TGTGCCAGCAGTTACAGCGCGGGAGCCGACGAGCAGTACTTC. Protein: CASSYSAGADEQYF.

The chain couples TRBV19 to TRBJ1-2; 8 bases are shared with TRBD1. J gave up 7 bases and V 5 bases, and 9 bases lay outside the gene matches. Germline V gene data show CDR1 as LNHDA and CDR2 as SQIVND (reference sequence). This CDR3 is 14 amino acids long. The CDR3 nucleotides read TGTGCCAGTAGTCTCCGAGGACAGGGACGTGGCTACACCTTC. Translating gives CASSLRGQGRGYTF.

The DNA of the CDR3 is TGTGCCAGCAGCCCGGGAACCACTGAAGCTTTCTTT. Amino acids: CASSPGTTEAFF. The J gene is TRBJ1-1, the V gene TRBV11-2; D remains ambiguous. This CDR3 comprises 12 residues. V was shortened by 5 bases and J by 4 bases, with 8 bases between the two germline ends. Germline V gives CDR1 SGHAT, CDR2 FQNNGV.

The rearrangement joins TRBV6-1 to TRBJ1-1; TRBD1 matches 9 bases. The CDR3 spans 15 residues. Per germline, CDR1 MNHNS and CDR2 SASEGT. Unmatched junction bases numbered 5, after V lost 2 bases and J lost 4 bases. Written as DNA, the CDR3 is TGTGCCAGCAGTGAATCAACAGGGGGCCTCACTGAAGCTTTCTTT. Translation gives CASSESTGGLTEAFF.

V usage is TRBV30 and J usage is TRBJ1-4, with D tentatively TRBD1 (5 bases). Per the germline V gene, CDR1 is GTSNPN and CDR2 is SVGIG (reference sequence). The CDR3 has 13 amino acids. Trimming took off 4 bases at V and 8 bases at J, with 14 bases between the two ends. CDR3 sequence: CAWTMQGGEKLFF. CDR3 DNA: TGTGCCTGGACAATGCAGGGCGGAGAAAAACTGTTTTTT.